This T cell receptor beta chain was retrieved from a study of cytomegalovirus exposure and HLA in healthy donors. The CDR3 loop spans 14 amino acids. Per germline, CDR1 MNHEY and CDR2 SVGAGI. The V end was cut by 6 bases, the J end by 1 base, with 13 bases between. Study results and limitations: For most subjects, TCR beta sequences were reported to predict HLA-A and HLA-B alleles with accuracy. Previously analyzed data showed that most TCR beta V segments were productive at a frequency of about 90% or about 30%. In vitro work confirmed that three CMV-associated chains recognize CMV antigens.

Among the donors, all were healthy bone marrow donors. Primers: 60 Vbeta forward and 13 Jbeta reverse. Profiled with immunoSEQ multiplex PCR; TCRdb holds only in-frame clones, not every one. The table lists about 150,000 clones, roughly 80% of them singletons. As for this clone: The antigen is unknown.

This clonotype originated in a man younger than 35 in good health and CMV-seronegative. The chain couples TRBV6-5 to TRBJ2-7; tentative D call: TRBD1 (6 bases). The sequenced sample consisted of PBMCs. The CDR3 loop reads CASSHRAHSYEQYF. DNA of the CDR3: TGTGCCAGCAGCCACAGGGCCCATTCCTACGAGCAGTACTTC.